The clone carrying this T cell receptor (beta chain) was seen a single time. The length of the CDR3 is 17 residues. Germline CDR1 is SGHAT and CDR2 is FQNNGV. Trimming removed 5 bases at V and 3 bases at J, with 22 bases between. Newly diagnosed patients aged 18 to 65 had hyperthyroidism of under 2 months' duration. Amplification targeted TCR beta CDR3 regions from RNA transcripts. The TCR CDR3 first-round RT-PCR relied on the HTBI primer set. One entry per CDR3 protein, called by TCRdb with MiXCR from the multiplex PCR reads. The sample shows about 250,000 distinct CDR3 sequences, around 15% of them seen only once. This sample was taken from a study of T cells in Graves' hyperthyroidism and ophthalmopathy.

This clonotype was obtained from a woman aged 45-60 years with Graves' hyperthyroidism that later progressed to Graves' ophthalmopathy. The chain links TRBV11-2 to TRBJ1-1; D remains ambiguous. The sample was blood. CDR3 DNA sequence: TGTGCCAGCAGCACGAAGGCCGGCTCCCCCGGGGACACTGAAGCTTTCTTT. This encodes CASSTKAGSPGDTEAFF. Full variable domain (outside the CDR3, taken from reference TRBV11-2 and TRBJ1-1): EAGVAQSPRYKIIEKRQSVAFWCNPISGHATLYWYQQILGQGPKLLIQFQNNGVVDDSQLPKDRFSAERLKGVDSTLKIQPAKLEDSAVYLCASSTKAGSPGDTEAFFGQGTRLTVV.